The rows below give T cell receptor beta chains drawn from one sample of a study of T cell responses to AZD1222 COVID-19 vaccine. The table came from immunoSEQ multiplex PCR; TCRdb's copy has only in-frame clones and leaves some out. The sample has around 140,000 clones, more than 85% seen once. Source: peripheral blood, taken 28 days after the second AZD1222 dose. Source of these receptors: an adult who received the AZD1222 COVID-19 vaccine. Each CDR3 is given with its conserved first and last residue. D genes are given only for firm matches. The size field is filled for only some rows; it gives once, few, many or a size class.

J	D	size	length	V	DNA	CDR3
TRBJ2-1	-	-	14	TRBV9	TGTGCCAGCAGCGTAGCTAGGTCCTACAATGAGCAGTTCTTC	CASSVARSYNEQFF
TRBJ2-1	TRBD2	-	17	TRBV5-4	TGTGCCAGCAGACCACCGGGACTAGCGGGAGGTTACAATGAGCAGTTCTTC	CASRPPGLAGGYNEQFF
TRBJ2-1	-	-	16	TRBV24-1	TGTGCCACCAGTGATCCCCGACAGAACTCCTACAATGAGCAGTTCTTC	CATSDPRQNSYNEQFF
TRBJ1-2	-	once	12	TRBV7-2	TGTGCCAGCAGCTTAGCGGCAGTGGCTAACGCCTTC	CASSLAAVANAF
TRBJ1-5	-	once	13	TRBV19	TGTGCCAGTAGTATAGTGGTGAATCAGCCCCAGCATTTT	CASSIVVNQPQHF
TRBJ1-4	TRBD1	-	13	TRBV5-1	TGCGCCAGTAGGGACAGGTCCTCTCAAAAACTGTTTTTT	CASRDRSSQKLFF
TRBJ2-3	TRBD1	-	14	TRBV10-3	TGTGCCATCAGGGACAGGGGCAGGACAGATACGCAGTATTTT	CAIRDRGRTDTQYF
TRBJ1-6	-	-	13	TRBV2	TGTGCCAGCAGGGAGGATACGGGTTCACCCCTCCACTTT	CASREDTGSPLHF
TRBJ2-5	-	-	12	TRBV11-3	TGTGCCAGCAGCCCTAGGGCGGAGACCCAGTACTTC	CASSPRAETQYF
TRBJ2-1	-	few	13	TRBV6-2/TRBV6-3	TGTGCCAGCAGTTACACAACAGGGAATGAGCAGTTCTTC	CASSYTTGNEQFF
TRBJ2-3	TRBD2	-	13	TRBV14	TGTGCCAGGCGCGGGGGGCCCACAGATACGCAGTATTTT	CARRGGPTDTQYF
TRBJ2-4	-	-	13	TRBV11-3	TGTGCCAGCAGCTTAACGGGGGATAACATTCAGTACTTC	CASSLTGDNIQYF
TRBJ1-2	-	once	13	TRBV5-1	TGCGCCAGCAGCCCATGGGGCGAGTATGGCTACACCTTC	CASSPWGEYGYTF
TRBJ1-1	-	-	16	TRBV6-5	TGTGCCAGCAGTTTGGGATCAGGGGACATGAACACTGAAGCTTTCTTT	CASSLGSGDMNTEAFF
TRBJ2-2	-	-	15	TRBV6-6	TGTGCCAGCAGTTACACCCGACTAGATACCGGGGAGCTGTTTTTT	CASSYTRLDTGELFF
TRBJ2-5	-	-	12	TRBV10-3	TGTGCCATCAGTCCAGACCTAGGGGTCCAGTACTTC	CAISPDLGVQYF
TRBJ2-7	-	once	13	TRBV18	TGTGCCAGCTCACGGGACACCGCGCGCGAGCAGTACTTC	CASSRDTAREQYF
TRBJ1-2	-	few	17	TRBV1	TGCACCAGCAGCGGAAGGGGGAAGGGGGCGACCCGCTATGGCTACACCTTC	CTSSGRGKGATRYGYTF
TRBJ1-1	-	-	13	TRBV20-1	TGCAGTGCTAGTAAGAATTGGAACACTGAAGCTTTCTTT	CSASKNWNTEAFF
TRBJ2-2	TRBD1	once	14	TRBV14	TGTGCCAGCAGCCGGACAGGGCTGACCGGGGAGCTGTTTTTT	CASSRTGLTGELFF
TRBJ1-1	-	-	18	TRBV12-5	TGTGCTAGTGGTTTGGAAACGGTACTTCGAAATCGGAACACTGAAGCTTTCTTT	CASGLETVLRNRNTEAFF
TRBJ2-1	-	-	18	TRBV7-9	TGTGCCAGCAACTTTGACAAGACGGACTTACCCCTCTACAATGAGCAGTTCTTC	CASNFDKTDLPLYNEQFF
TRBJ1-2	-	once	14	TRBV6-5	TGTGCCAGCAGGGATATGACAGCTAACTATGGCTACACCTTC	CASRDMTANYGYTF
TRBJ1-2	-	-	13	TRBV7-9	TGTGCCAGCAGCCTCAGGGGAGACTATGGCTACACCTTC	CASSLRGDYGYTF
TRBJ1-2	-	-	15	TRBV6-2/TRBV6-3	TGTGCCAGCAGTTACCTACGTAGGATCTACTATGGCTACACCTTC	CASSYLRRIYYGYTF
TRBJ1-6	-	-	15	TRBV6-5	TGTGCCAGCAGTTACTCTGCAGAAACCCATTCACCCCTCCACTTT	CASSYSAETHSPLHF
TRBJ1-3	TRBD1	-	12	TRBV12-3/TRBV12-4	TGTGCCACCGGGACAGCCAGGGACACCATATATTTT	CATGTARDTIYF
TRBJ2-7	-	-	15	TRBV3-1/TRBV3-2	TGTGCCAGCAGCCAAGCTCCGGGGCCCTCCTACGAGCAGTACTTC	CASSQAPGPSYEQYF
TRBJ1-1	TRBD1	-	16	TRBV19	TGTGCCAGTAGTACCTATCGACAGGGCATGAACACTGAAGCTTTCTTT	CASSTYRQGMNTEAFF
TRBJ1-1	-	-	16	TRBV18	TGTGCCAGCTCACCACCGGGTGCCAAAGCCGGAACTGAAGCTTTCTTT	CASSPPGAKAGTEAFF
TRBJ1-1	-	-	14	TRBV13	TGTGCCAGCAGCCCCGTGGGGGTGAACACTGAAGCTTTCTTT	CASSPVGVNTEAFF
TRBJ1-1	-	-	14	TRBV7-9	TGTGCCAGCAGCTTGCTTCCGGGGAACACTGAAGCTTTCTTT	CASSLLPGNTEAFF
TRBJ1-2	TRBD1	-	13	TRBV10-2	TGCGCCAGCAGTGAGGGACAGGGCGGTGGCTACACCTTC	CASSEGQGGGYTF
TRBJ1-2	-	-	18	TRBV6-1	TGTGCCAGCAGTGAGATTGGGACGAGCCGTCTCCCACTCTATGGCTACACCTTC	CASSEIGTSRLPLYGYTF
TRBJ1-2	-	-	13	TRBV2	TGTGCCAGCGAGACAGGAATTAACTATGGCTACACCTTC	CASETGINYGYTF
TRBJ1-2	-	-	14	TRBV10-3	TGTGCCATCAGTGAGTCGATAGGACGCTATGGCTACACCTTC	CAISESIGRYGYTF
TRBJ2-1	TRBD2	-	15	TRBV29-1	TGCAGCGTTGAATGGACTAGCGGGGGTTACAATGAGCAGTTCTTC	CSVEWTSGGYNEQFF
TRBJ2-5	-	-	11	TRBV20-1	TGCAGTGCTAACAGGGAAGAGACCCAGTACTTC	CSANREETQYF
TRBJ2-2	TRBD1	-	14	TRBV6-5	TGTGCCAGCAGTCCGCCGACAGGGACCGGGGAGCTGTTTTTT	CASSPPTGTGELFF
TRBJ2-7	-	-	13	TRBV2	TGTGCCAGCAGTGGGGGGAGCTCCTACGAGCAGTACTTC	CASSGGSSYEQYF
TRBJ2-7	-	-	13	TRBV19	TGTGCCAGTAGTATAGACGGTTCCTACGAGCAGTACTTC	CASSIDGSYEQYF
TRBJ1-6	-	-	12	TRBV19	TGTGCCACAAAGCAGTCCGGTTCACCCCTCCACTTT	CATKQSGSPLHF
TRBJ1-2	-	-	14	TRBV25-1	TGTGCCAGCAGTGAATCCGGGACAAACTATGGCTACACCTTC	CASSESGTNYGYTF